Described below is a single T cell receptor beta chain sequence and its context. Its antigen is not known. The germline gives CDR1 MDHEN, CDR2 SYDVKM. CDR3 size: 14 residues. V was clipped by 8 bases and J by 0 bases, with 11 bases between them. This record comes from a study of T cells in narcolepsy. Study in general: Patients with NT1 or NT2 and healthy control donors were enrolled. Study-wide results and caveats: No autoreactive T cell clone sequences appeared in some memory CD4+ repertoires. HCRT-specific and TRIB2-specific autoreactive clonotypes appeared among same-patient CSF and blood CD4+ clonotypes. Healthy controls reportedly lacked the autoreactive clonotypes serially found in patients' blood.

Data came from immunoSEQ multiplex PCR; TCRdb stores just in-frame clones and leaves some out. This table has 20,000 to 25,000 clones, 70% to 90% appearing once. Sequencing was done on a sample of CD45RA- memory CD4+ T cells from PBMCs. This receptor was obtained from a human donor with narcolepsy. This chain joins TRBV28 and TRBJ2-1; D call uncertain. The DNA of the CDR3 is TGTGCCAGCCGGCCTCTCCCCTCCTACAATGAGCAGTTCTTC. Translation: CASRPLPSYNEQFF.